Shown below are 3 T cell receptor beta chains from a single sample sequenced in a study of shared clonotypes between healthy human individuals. The table came from immunoSEQ multiplex PCR; TCRdb's copy has only in-frame clones and leaves some out. This sample carries about 490,000 clones, over 60% of them seen once, and the ten largest clones take 10% to 15%. The sequencing input was PBMCs. These TCRs come from a woman aged 40 to 49 in good health. Some clones in this sample may be carry-over from other donors' samples.

This clone was recorded once. The rearrangement links TRBV28 to TRBJ1-2; perhaps TRBD1 as D (6 bases). The CDR3 extends over 14 amino acids. Trimming took off 6 bases at V and 2 bases at J, with 13 bases between the two ends. Germline V lookup: CDR1 MDHEN, CDR2 SYDVKM. The CDR3 bases are TGTGCCAGCAGCCGAGCAGGGGAGAACTATGGCTACACCTTC. It codes for CASSRAGENYGYTF.

The CDR3 protein is CASSLPGRAEQYF. The CDR3 nucleotides read TGTGCCAGCAGCTTACCCGGCAGGGCCGAGCAGTACTTC. The rearrangement links TRBV11-3 to TRBJ2-7; D possibly corresponds to TRBD1 (5 bases). The length of the CDR3 is 13 residues. CDR1 and CDR2 (germline): SGHNT, YENEEA. V lost 2 bases and J 6 bases, leaving 11 bases between the germline ends.

The chain links TRBV7-8 to TRBJ2-5, with D perhaps being TRBD1 or TRBD2 (5 bases each). The CDR3 totals 13 residues. Trimming removed 1 base from V and 4 bases from J, with 7 bases in between. Germline values: CDR1 SGHVS, CDR2 FQNEAQ. The DNA of the CDR3 is TGTGCCAGCAGCTTAGGGGGGAGAGAGACCCAGTACTTC. Protein: CASSLGGRETQYF.